These 21 T cell receptor beta chains share one sample of origin, sequenced in a study of blood T cell repertoires in COVID-19. Assay: immunoSEQ multiplex PCR; the TCRdb copy retains only in-frame clones and omits some. The repertoire consists of under 250,000 clones, with about 90% occurring once and the leading ten covering roughly 0.8%. The sample consisted of peripheral blood. These TCRs come from a man aged 25 to 40 with COVID-19, enrolled during active disease.

This sequence joins TRBV5-1 and TRBJ2-5; TRBD2 aligns across 10 bases. The CDR3 consists of 15 residues. Per the germline V gene, CDR1 is SGHRS and CDR2 is YFSETQ. The junction had 7 bases not matched to a gene; V was cut back by 5 bases and J by 3 bases. The CDR3 reads CASSYSLAGEETQYF. The CDR3 DNA is TGCGCCAGCAGTTATTCGCTAGCGGGGGAAGAGACCCAGTACTTC.

CDR3 in amino acids: CASSWTGVNTIYF. As DNA, the CDR3 is TGTGCCAGCAGCTGGACAGGGGTAAACACCATATATTTT. This chain connects TRBV5-6 to TRBJ1-3; TRBD1 matches 9 bases. Looked up from germline, CDR1 is SGHDT and CDR2 is YYEEEE. The CDR3 consists of 13 residues. V gave up 3 bases and J gave up 6 bases; unmatched junction bases: 1.

This clone came up once. The chain links TRBV6-1 to TRBJ1-2, with D perhaps TRBD1 (6 bases). The CDR3 extends over 15 amino acids. V shed 2 bases and J shed 7 bases, with 17 bases lying between them. Germline CDR1 reads MNHNS; CDR2 reads SASEGT. The DNA of the CDR3 is TGTGCCAGCAGTGAACCAGACAGGATGTATGGTGGCTACACCTTC. Translation gives CASSEPDRMYGGYTF.

The CDR3 loop is CASSQDFSLKGVQETQYF. Here the CDR3 DNA reads TGTGCCAGCAGCCAAGATTTTTCGTTGAAGGGAGTCCAAGAGACCCAGTACTTC. This chain links TRBV3-1 (or the pseudogene TRBV3-2) with TRBJ2-5, with D perhaps matching TRBD2 (5 bases). This CDR3 contains 18 residues. Germline CDR1 reads LGHDT; CDR2 reads YNNKEL (reference sequence). The V gene lost 0 bases and the J gene lost 1 base, with 18 bases spanning the gap.

This clone was recorded only once. This same CDR3 is encoded by further DNA sequences in the sample. The chain joins TRBV5-1 to TRBJ1-6; the match to TRBD1 covers 7 bases. Germline V CDR1 and CDR2: SGHRS, YFSETQ. There are 16 residues in the CDR3. Trimming took 0 bases from V and 1 from J; bases not matched to a gene: 1. The CDR3 coding sequence is TGCGCCAGCAGCTTGGAGGGGGCATCCTATAATTCACCCCTCCACTTT. Translated: CASSLEGASYNSPLHF. The entire variable domain, with the rest obtained from reference TRBV5-1 and TRBJ1-6, is as follows: KAGVTQTPRYLIKTRGQQVTLSCSPISGHRSVSWYQQTPGQGLQFLFEYFSETQRNKGNFPGRFSGRQFSNSRSEMNVSTLELGDSALYLCASSLEGASYNSPLHFGNGTRLTVT.

V gene TRBV3-1 (or the pseudogene TRBV3-2) combines with J gene TRBJ2-3, with TRBD1 identical over 10 bases. This CDR3 has 17 residues. From germline, CDR1 is LGHDT and CDR2 YNNKEL (reference sequence). Unmatched junction bases numbered 14, after V lost 4 bases and J lost 7 bases. CDR3 DNA: TGTGCCAGCAGCCGAGAAAAAGGGACAGGGGATCAACATACGCAGTATTTT. Translation: CASSREKGTGDQHTQYF.

In its sample, this clone was seen once. This chain uses TRBV12-3 or TRBV12-4 with TRBJ2-7; unclear D gene. V was trimmed by 4 bases and J by 2 bases, leaving 3 bases between them. The CDR3 is made up of 11 amino acids. DNA for the CDR3: TGTGCCAGCAGTTCCGCCTACGAGCAGTACTTC. It is translated as CASSSAYEQYF.

The V call is TRBV7-9, the J call TRBJ2-1, with D maybe TRBD1 (6 bases). Trimming took 0 bases from V and 9 from J, leaving 9 bases between them. The CDR3 has 13 amino acids. Germline CDR1 reads SEHNR; CDR2 reads FQNEAQ (reference sequence). CDR3 nucleotide sequence: TGTGCCAGCAGCTTAGCAGGGGGTGGTGAGCAGTTCTTC. Residues: CASSLAGGGEQFF.

There are a few counts of this clone. The chain has TRBV28 and TRBJ1-3; D remains ambiguous. Germline CDR1 reads MDHEN; CDR2 reads SYDVKM. The CDR3 totals 12 residues. V was cut by 2 bases and J by 9 bases, with 8 bases left in between. The CDR3 sequence is CASSLNRRTIYF. DNA for the CDR3: TGTGCCAGCAGTTTAAACAGACGCACCATATATTTT.

This clone was counted once. CDR3 protein: CASSITFRGKQETQYF. CDR3 nucleotides: TGTGCCAGTAGTATCACGTTTCGCGGCAAACAAGAGACCCAGTACTTC. This chain uses TRBV19 with TRBJ2-5; no clear D gene. The CDR3 covers 16 residues. The germline CDR1 and CDR2 sequences are LNHDA and SQIVND (reference sequence). Trimming took off 3 bases at V and 2 bases at J, with 16 bases between the two ends.

The chain has TRBV11-3 and TRBJ2-4; 8 nucleotides align to TRBD1. The V segment lost 5 bases and the J segment 7 bases; nucleotides outside the gene matches: 10. The CDR3 is 15 residues long. CDR1 SGHNT and CDR2 YENEEA come from the germline V gene. CDR3 protein: CASSHKGQGENIQYF. CDR3 coding DNA: TGTGCCAGCAGCCATAAAGGACAGGGTGAGAACATTCAGTACTTC.

The rearrangement uses TRBV12-3 or TRBV12-4 and TRBJ1-1; tentative D call: TRBD1 (6 bases). Trimming removed 7 bases at V and 8 bases at J, with 14 bases between. The CDR3 is 12 amino acids. The CDR3: CASITPGGEAFF. The CDR3 DNA reads as TGTGCCAGCATCACCCCGGGGGGCGAAGCTTTCTTT.

Here the CDR3 reads CAVSPGQGYEKLFF. CDR3 in DNA: TGCGCCGTATCACCGGGACAGGGTTATGAAAAACTGTTTTTT. The V call is TRBV4-1, the J call TRBJ1-4, with 9 bases fitting TRBD1. Germline values: CDR1 MGHRA, CDR2 YSYEKL. V dropped 11 bases and J dropped 6; count of bases not matched to a gene: 10. The CDR3 spans 14 residues.

The chain combines TRBV6-5 with TRBJ1-3; the D is unclear. The CDR3 totals 12 residues. V shed 7 bases and J shed 0 bases, with 4 bases lying between them. Germline values: CDR1 MNHEY, CDR2 SVGAGI. The chain's CDR3 is CASINSGNTIYF. Written as DNA, the CDR3 is TGTGCCAGCATTAACTCTGGAAACACCATATATTTT.

The chain combines TRBV13 with TRBJ2-7, with 10 bases matching TRBD1. The CDR3 is made up of 16 amino acids. Germline V gene lookup returns CDR1 PRHDT and CDR2 FYEKMQ (reference sequence). The trim removed 5 bases at V and 1 base at J, leaving 8 bases unmatched. CDR3 residues: CASSPAGTGESYEQYF. The CDR3 coding sequence is TGTGCCAGCAGCCCTGCCGGGACAGGGGAATCCTACGAGCAGTACTTC.

This chain joins TRBV10-1 and TRBJ2-1; 7 bases map to TRBD1. This CDR3 is 15 amino acids long. V trimming: 4 bases; J trimming: 2 bases; junction bases outside the gene matches: 5. CDR1 WNHNN and CDR2 SYGVQD come from the germline V gene (reference sequence). The CDR3 DNA reads as TGCGCCAGCAGTGCCGGACAGGACCCCTACAATGAGCAGTTCTTC. Protein product: CASSAGQDPYNEQFF.

The chain carries TRBV7-9 and TRBJ1-2, with 7 bases aligning to TRBD1. CDR1 and CDR2 from the germline V gene are SEHNR and FQNEAQ (reference sequence). CDR3 length: 17 amino acids. V dropped 3 bases and J dropped 7; count of bases not matched to a gene: 17. The CDR3 sequence: CASSLVGDRRLSSGYTF. In DNA form, the CDR3 reads TGTGCCAGCAGCTTGGTAGGGGACAGACGTCTTTCGAGTGGCTACACCTTC.

The V call is TRBV15, the J call TRBJ2-5; tentative D call: TRBD2 (6 bases). Germline CDR1 and CDR2: LNHNV and YYDKDF (reference sequence). The ends were cut back, 4 bases at V and 0 bases at J, with 15 bases in the middle. The CDR3 length is 16 residues. The DNA of the CDR3 is TGTGCCACCAGCACCGAAGGCGGGGCTTACCAAGAGACCCAGTACTTC. Protein sequence: CATSTEGGAYQETQYF.

The V and J genes are TRBV28 and TRBJ1-2; maybe TRBD1 (6 bases). CDR1 and CDR2 from the germline V gene are MDHEN and SYDVKM. With 7 bases removed from V and 6 bases from J, the gap between germline ends came to 21 bases. The CDR3 runs to 15 residues. The CDR3 DNA reads as TGTGCCAGCACCCTAAGTAGGGGGGGGCTTGATGGCTACACCTTC. Translated, it gives CASTLSRGGLDGYTF.

This rearrangement joins TRBV7-9 to TRBJ1-2; 10 positions match TRBD1. The J segment lost 10 bases and the V segment lost 4 bases, leaving 12 bases of the junction unmatched. Per the germline V gene, CDR1 is SEHNR and CDR2 is FQNEAQ (reference sequence). CDR3 size: 15 residues. The CDR3 DNA reads TGTGCCAGCAGCTCCCCACGGGACAGGGGCCCTCACTACACCTTC. It is translated as CASSSPRDRGPHYTF.

The J gene is TRBJ1-5, the V gene TRBV6-1, with a weak D call TRBD1 (5 bases). The CDR3 covers 16 residues. V was cut by 0 bases and J by 6 bases, with 15 bases left in between. Germline CDR1 reads MNHNS; CDR2 reads SASEGT. The CDR3 nucleotides are TGTGCCAGCAGTGAAGCGCGGGTAGGGAGGGGTCAGCCCCAGCATTTT. Translated: CASSEARVGRGQPQHF.